What follows is one TCR beta chain and its context. The antigen remains unidentified. Measured with immunoSEQ multiplex PCR; TCRdb has only the in-frame clones, and not every one. The sample lists more than 75,000 clones, 80% to 95% occurring once. Thawed PBMCs were FACS-sorted into unstimulated CD4+CD25+CD127- regulatory T cells, CD4+CD25- non-regulatory cells, CD4 and CD8 cells. These data belong to a study of Tregs in tolerant kidney transplant recipients. As for the study in general: Recipients received nonmyeloablative bone marrow transplants from related graft donors, with transient mixed chimerism.

The CDR3 extends over 14 amino acids. Germline V gene data show CDR1 as SNHLY and CDR2 as FYNNEI. V was shortened by 7 bases and J by 0 bases, with 10 bases between the two germline ends. Study-level results: Tolerant patients' donor-specific Tregs expanded beyond overall Tregs, suggesting antigen-driven growth. Changing PCR primers prevented nucleotide comparison between some patients' samples.

This sequence was found in a human donor who received a combined kidney and bone marrow transplant. The sequenced sample was CD4+ T cells from blood, obtained before the transplant. The chain links TRBV2 to TRBJ1-3; no reliable D call. The CDR3 DNA sequence: TGTGCCAGCACTAGGCTTAACTCTGGAAACACCATATATTTT. This translates into CASTRLNSGNTIYF.